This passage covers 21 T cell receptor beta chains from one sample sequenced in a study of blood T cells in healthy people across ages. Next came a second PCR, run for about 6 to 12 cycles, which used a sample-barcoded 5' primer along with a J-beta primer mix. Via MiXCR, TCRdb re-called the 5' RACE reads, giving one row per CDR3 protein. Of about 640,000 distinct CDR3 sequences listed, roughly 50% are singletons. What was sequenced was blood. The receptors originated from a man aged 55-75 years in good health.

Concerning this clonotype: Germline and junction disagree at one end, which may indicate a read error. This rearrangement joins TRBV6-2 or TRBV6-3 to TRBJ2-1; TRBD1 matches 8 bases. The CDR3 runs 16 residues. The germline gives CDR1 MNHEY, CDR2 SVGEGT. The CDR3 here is CASSPQTGQENNERFF. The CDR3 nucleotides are TGTGCCAGCAGCCCCCAAACGGGACAGGAAAACAATGAGCGGTTCTTC.

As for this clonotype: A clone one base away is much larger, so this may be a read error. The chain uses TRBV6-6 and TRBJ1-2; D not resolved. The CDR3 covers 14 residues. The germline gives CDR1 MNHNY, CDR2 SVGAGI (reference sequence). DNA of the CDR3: TGTGCCAGCAGTGACTCGACAAGGAACTATGGCTACACCTTC. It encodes CASSDSTRNYGYTF.

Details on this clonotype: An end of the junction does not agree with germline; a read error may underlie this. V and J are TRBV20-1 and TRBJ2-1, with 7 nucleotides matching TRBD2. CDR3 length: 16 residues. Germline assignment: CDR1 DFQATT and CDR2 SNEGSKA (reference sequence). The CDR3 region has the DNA TGCAGTGCTGGAGATACGAGGAGCGGGGTGGGAGATGAGCAGTTCTTC. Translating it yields CSAGDTRSGVGDEQFF.

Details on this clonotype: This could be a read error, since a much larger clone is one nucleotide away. CDR3 nucleotides: TGTGCCAGCAGTTTCGGCGGGGGCCAAGAGGCCCAGTACTTC. Translating it yields CASSFGGGQEAQYF. The chain combines TRBV12-3 or TRBV12-4 with TRBJ2-7; the D gene is possibly TRBD2 (7 bases). The CDR3 totals 14 residues. Between the trimmed V and J ends, which lost 3 bases and 10 bases, there was a span of 19 bases.

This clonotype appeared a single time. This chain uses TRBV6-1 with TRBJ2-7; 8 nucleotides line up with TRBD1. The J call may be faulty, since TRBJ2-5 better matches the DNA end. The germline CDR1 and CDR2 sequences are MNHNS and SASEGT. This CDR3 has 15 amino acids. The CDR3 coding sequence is TGTGCCAGCACCGCAGGGGGCCCCCTTAAAGAGACCCAGTACTTC. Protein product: CASTAGGPLKETQYF.

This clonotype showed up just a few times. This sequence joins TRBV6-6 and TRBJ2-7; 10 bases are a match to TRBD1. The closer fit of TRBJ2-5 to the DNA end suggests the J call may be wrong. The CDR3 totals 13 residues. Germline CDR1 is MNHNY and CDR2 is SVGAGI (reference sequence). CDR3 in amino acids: CASRRGQGETQYF. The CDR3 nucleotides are TGTGCCAGCAGGAGGGGACAGGGGGAGACCCAGTACTTC.

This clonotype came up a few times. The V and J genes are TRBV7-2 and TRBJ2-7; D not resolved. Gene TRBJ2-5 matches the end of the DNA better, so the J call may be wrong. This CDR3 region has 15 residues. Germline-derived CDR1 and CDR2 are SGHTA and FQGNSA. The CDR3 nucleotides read TGTGCCAGCAGCTTATCGGGCGGAGAGGCGGAGACCCAGTACTTC. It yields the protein CASSLSGGEAETQYF.

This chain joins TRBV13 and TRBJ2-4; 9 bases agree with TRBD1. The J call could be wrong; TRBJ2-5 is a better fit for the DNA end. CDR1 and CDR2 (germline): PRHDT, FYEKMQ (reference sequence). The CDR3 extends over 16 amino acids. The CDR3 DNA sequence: TGTGCCAGCAGCTTAGGCATGGGACAGGGCCAGGAGACCCAGTACTTC. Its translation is CASSLGMGQGQETQYF.

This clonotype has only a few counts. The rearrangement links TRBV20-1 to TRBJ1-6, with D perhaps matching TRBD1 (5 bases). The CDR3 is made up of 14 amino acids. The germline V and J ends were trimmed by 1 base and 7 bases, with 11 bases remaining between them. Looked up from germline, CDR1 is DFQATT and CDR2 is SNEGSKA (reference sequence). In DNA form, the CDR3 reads TGCAGTGCTAGAGTTCAGGGTAAAAATTCACCCCTCCACTTT. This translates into CSARVQGKNSPLHF.

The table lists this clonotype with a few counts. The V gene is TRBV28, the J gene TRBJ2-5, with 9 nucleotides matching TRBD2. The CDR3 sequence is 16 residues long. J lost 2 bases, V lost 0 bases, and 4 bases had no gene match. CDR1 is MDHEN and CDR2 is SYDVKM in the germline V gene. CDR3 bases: TGTGCCAGCAGTTTATGGGCTAGCGGGACGCAAGAGACCCAGTACTTC. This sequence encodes CASSLWASGTQETQYF.

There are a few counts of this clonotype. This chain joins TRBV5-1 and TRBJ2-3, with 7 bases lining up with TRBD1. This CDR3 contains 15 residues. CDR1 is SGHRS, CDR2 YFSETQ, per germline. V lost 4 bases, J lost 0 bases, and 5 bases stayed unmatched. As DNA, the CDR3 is TGCGCCAGCAGCCCAACGACAGGGAGCACAGATACGCAGTATTTT. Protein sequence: CASSPTTGSTDTQYF. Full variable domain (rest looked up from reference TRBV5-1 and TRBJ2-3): KAGVTQTPRYLIKTRGQQVTLSCSPISGHRSVSWYQQTPGQGLQFLFEYFSETQRNKGNFPGRFSGRQFSNSRSEMNVSTLELGDSALYLCASSPTTGSTDTQYFGPGTRLTVL.

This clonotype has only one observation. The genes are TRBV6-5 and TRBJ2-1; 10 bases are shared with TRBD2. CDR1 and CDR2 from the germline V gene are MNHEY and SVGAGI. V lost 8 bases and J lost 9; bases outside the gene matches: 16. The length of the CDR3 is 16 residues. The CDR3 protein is CASGRAGAGGQVEQFF. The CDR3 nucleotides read TGTGCCAGCGGTAGAGCGGGAGCGGGGGGGCAGGTTGAGCAGTTCTTC.

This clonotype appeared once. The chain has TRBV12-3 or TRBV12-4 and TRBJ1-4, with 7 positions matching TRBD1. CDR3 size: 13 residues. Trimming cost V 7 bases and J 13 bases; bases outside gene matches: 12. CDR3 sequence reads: CASTGTAVSGLFF. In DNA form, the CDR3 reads TGTGCCAGCACTGGGACAGCAGTGAGTGGACTGTTTTTT.

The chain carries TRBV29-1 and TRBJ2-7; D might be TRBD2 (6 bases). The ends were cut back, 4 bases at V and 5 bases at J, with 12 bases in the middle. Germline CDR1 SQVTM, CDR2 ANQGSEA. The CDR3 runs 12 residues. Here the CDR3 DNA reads TGCAGCGTTGTTGGGGGAGGCGACGAGCAGTACTTC. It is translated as CSVVGGGDEQYF.

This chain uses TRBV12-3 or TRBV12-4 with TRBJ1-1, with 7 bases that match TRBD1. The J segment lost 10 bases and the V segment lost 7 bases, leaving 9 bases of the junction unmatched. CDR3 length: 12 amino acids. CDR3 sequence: CASTPQGVVAFF. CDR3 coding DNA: TGTGCCAGCACTCCCCAGGGGGTTGTAGCTTTCTTT.

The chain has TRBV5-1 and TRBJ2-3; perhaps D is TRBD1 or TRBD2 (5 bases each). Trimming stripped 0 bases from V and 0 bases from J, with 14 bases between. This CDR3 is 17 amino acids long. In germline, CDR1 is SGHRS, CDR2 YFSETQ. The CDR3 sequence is CASSLAGGISSTDTQYF. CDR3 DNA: TGCGCCAGCAGCTTGGCTGGGGGTATCTCTAGCACAGATACGCAGTATTTT.

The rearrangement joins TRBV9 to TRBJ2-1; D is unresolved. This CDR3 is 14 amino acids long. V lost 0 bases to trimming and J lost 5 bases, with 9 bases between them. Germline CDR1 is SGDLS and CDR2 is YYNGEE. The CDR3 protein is CASSVVPNDNEQFF. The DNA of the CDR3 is TGTGCCAGCAGCGTAGTGCCGAACGACAATGAGCAGTTCTTC.

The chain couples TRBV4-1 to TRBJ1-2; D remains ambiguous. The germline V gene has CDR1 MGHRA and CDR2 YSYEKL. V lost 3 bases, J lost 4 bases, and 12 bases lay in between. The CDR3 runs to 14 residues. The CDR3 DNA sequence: TGCGCCAGCAGCCATTTGGGAAGAGGCTATGGCTACACCTTC. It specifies CASSHLGRGYGYTF.

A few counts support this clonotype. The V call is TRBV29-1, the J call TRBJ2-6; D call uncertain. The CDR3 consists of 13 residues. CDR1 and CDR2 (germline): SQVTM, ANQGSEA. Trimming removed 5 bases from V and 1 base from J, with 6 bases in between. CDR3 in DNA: TGCAGCGTTTTCGGGTCTGGGGCCAACGTCCTGACTTTC. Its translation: CSVFGSGANVLTF.

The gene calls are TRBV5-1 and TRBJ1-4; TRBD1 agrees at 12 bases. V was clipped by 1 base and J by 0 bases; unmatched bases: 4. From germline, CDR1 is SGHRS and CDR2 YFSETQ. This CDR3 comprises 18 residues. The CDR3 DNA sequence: TGCGCCAGCAGCTTGACCGGGACAGGGGGCACAACTAATGAAAAACTGTTTTTT. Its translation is CASSLTGTGGTTNEKLFF.

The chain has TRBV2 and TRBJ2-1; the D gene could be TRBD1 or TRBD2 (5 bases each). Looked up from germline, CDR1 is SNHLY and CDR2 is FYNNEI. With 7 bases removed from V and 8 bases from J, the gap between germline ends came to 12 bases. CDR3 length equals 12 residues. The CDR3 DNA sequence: TGTGCCAGCAATGAGGGACGGGATGAGCAGTTCTTC. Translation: CASNEGRDEQFF. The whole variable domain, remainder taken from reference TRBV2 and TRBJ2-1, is EPEVTQTPSHQVTQMGQEVILRCVPISNHLYFYWYRQILGQKVEFLVSFYNNEISEKSEIFDDQFSVERPDGSNFTLKIRSTKLEDSAMYFCASNEGRDEQFFGPGTRLTVL.